Each of the 15 T cell receptor beta chains below was sequenced from the same sample in a study of shared clonotypes between healthy human individuals. Naive CD8 cells, CD45RO-negative and positively selected for CCR7, excluded terminally differentiated effector memory CD45RA+ cells. Clones were sequenced by immunoSEQ multiplex PCR, and TCRdb holds only the in-frame ones, with some missing. Here the sample spans around 580,000 clones, roughly 98% being singletons. Sample: naive CD8+ T cells sorted from blood. All receptors come from a man aged 25 to 45 in good health.

The chain's CDR3 is CASSPGTGGESDGYTF. The CDR3 nucleotides read TGTGCCAGCTCCCCTGGGACAGGGGGGGAGAGCGATGGCTACACCTTC. The chain employs TRBV18 and TRBJ1-2; 11 bases line up with TRBD1. CDR3 length equals 16 residues. J was trimmed by 6 bases and V by 6 bases; bases with no gene match: 12. The germline gives CDR1 KGHSH, CDR2 LQKENI.

The J gene is TRBJ1-2, the V gene TRBV28; D is unresolved. Per the germline V gene, CDR1 is MDHEN and CDR2 is SYDVKM. V lost 3 bases, J lost 4 bases, and 9 bases lay in between. The CDR3 covers 13 residues. The CDR3 DNA follows: TGTGCCAGCAGTTTTTTCAGTGCCTATGGCTACACCTTC. Translating gives CASSFFSAYGYTF.

This clone came up once. Other DNA sequences in the sample encode the same CDR3. The chain is built from TRBV2 and TRBJ2-7; D gene unclear. The length of the CDR3 is 12 residues. The germline gives CDR1 SNHLY, CDR2 FYNNEI. V lost 6 bases and J lost 2, with 8 bases in between. The chain's CDR3 is CASSGTTYEQYF. The DNA of the CDR3 is TGTGCCAGCAGCGGTACAACCTACGAGCAGTACTTC.

The chain employs TRBV29-1 and TRBJ2-5; no clear D gene. The CDR3 loop spans 14 amino acids. Germline CDR1 reads SQVTM; CDR2 reads ANQGSEA. The V gene lost 3 bases and the J gene lost 2 bases, with 13 bases spanning the gap. The CDR3 nucleotides are TGCAGCGTTGAGGATATCTTCCATCAAGAGACCCAGTACTTC. Translated, it gives CSVEDIFHQETQYF.

The rearrangement links TRBV13 to TRBJ2-7; 8 bases are a match to TRBD2. This CDR3 region has 15 residues. The germline CDR1 and CDR2 sequences are PRHDT and FYEKMQ (reference sequence). V lost 4 bases and J lost 4; bases outside the gene matches: 9. The CDR3 nucleotides are TGTGCCAGCAGCTCCTTAGCGGGATTTGGGTACGAGCAGTACTTC. Residues: CASSSLAGFGYEQYF.

The sample holds one count of this clone. The chain uses TRBV5-8 and TRBJ2-1; D is uncertain. V was trimmed by 1 base and J by 7 bases, leaving 9 bases between them. CDR1 is SGHTS, CDR2 YDEGEE, per germline. The CDR3 is 13 amino acids. The CDR3 loop is CASSLPTGNEQFF. The CDR3 DNA sequence: TGTGCCAGCAGCTTGCCGACTGGGAATGAGCAGTTCTTC.

This sequence joins TRBV27 and TRBJ2-2; 9 nucleotides align to TRBD2. The junction had 7 bases not matched to a gene; V was cut back by 1 base and J by 7 bases. CDR3 size: 16 residues. Germline V gene data show CDR1 as MNHEY and CDR2 as SMNVEV (reference sequence). CDR3 sequence (DNA): TGTGCCAGCAGTTTATTTGGCGGGAGGGCCGTCGGGGAGCTGTTTTTT. Its protein is CASSLFGGRAVGELFF.

The chain carries TRBV5-6 and TRBJ1-5; no firm D call. The germline V gene has CDR1 SGHDT and CDR2 YYEEEE. The V end lost 2 bases, the J end lost 7 bases, and 13 bases lay between the germline ends. CDR3 length: 14 residues. The CDR3 DNA reads TGTGCCAGCAGCTTTGGAGGAACGGAGCAGCCCCAGCATTTT. Its translation is CASSFGGTEQPQHF.

J is TRBJ1-4 and V is TRBV29-1; D may be TRBD1 (5 bases). The CDR3 is made up of 12 amino acids. Germline V gene lookup returns CDR1 SQVTM and CDR2 ANQGSEA. The V gene lost 3 bases and the J gene lost 7 bases, with 9 bases spanning the gap. The CDR3 bases are TGCAGCGTTGATCAGGGCGGTGAAAAACTGTTTTTT. This encodes CSVDQGGEKLFF.

The chain is built from TRBV10-3 and TRBJ2-1; TRBD1 agrees at 9 bases. J was trimmed by 8 bases and V by 2 bases; bases with no gene match: 4. The CDR3 consists of 14 residues. From germline, CDR1 is ENHRY and CDR2 SYGVKD. CDR3 protein: CAISEADRGDEQFF. The CDR3 nucleotides read TGTGCCATCAGTGAGGCGGACAGGGGTGATGAGCAGTTCTTC.

The chain combines TRBV28 with TRBJ2-2; TRBD1 matches at 8 bases. CDR3 size: 17 residues. The germline gives CDR1 MDHEN, CDR2 SYDVKM. V lost 4 bases and J lost 0; bases outside the gene matches: 7. CDR3 in amino acids: CASSWTGNGANTGELFF. The CDR3 DNA follows: TGTGCCAGCAGTTGGACAGGGAATGGGGCGAACACCGGGGAGCTGTTTTTT.

J is TRBJ2-1 and V is TRBV11-2; TRBD2 aligns across 8 bases. Per germline, CDR1 SGHAT and CDR2 FQNNGV. This CDR3 has 16 amino acids. The V segment lost 6 bases and the J segment 3 bases; nucleotides outside the gene matches: 10. In DNA form, the CDR3 reads TGTGCCAGCAGGCCCACTAGCGGCCCGGACTACAATGAGCAGTTCTTC. Protein product: CASRPTSGPDYNEQFF.

The chain carries TRBV21-1 and TRBJ2-1; no DNA check was done on the table's D call, TRBD2. TRBV21-1 is a documented pseudogene. CDR3 length: 18 residues. CDR3 in amino acids: CASSPPGRSGGTYNEQFF. CDR3 DNA sequence: TGTGCCAGCAGCCCACCCGGGCGGTCGGGGGGCACCTACAATGAGCAGTTCTTC.

The chain recombines TRBV7-9 with TRBJ2-1, with 9 bases matching TRBD2. The V gene end was trimmed by 5 bases and the J gene end by 4 bases; junction bases not matched to a gene: 9. Germline V gene sequence: CDR1 SEHNR, CDR2 FQNEAQ (reference sequence). The CDR3 runs to 16 residues. CDR3: CASSPPLAGIYNEQFF. The DNA of the CDR3 is TGTGCCAGCAGCCCACCTCTAGCGGGAATTTACAATGAGCAGTTCTTC.

The CDR3 DNA sequence: TGTGCCAGTAGTATAGCCGGGACAGCCACTGAAGCTTTCTTT. Its translation is CASSIAGTATEAFF. J is TRBJ1-1 and V is TRBV19; TRBD1 matches at 7 bases. In germline, CDR1 is LNHDA, CDR2 SQIVND (reference sequence). J gave up 4 bases and V 1 base, and 3 bases lay outside the gene matches. There are 14 residues in the CDR3.